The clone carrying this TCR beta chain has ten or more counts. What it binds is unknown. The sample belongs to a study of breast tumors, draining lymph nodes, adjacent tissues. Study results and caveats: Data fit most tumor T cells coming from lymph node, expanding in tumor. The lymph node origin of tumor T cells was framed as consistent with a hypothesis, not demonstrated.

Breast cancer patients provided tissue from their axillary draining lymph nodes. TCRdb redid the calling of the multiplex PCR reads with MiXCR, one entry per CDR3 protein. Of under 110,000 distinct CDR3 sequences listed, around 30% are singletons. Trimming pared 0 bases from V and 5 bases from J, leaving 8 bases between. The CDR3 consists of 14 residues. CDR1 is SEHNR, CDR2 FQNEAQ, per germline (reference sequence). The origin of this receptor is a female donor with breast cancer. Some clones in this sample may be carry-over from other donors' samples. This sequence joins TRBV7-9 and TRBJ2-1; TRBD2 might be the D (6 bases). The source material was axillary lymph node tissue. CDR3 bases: TGTGCCAGCAGCTTAGCGTGGGGGGACAATGAGCAGTTCTTC. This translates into CASSLAWGDNEQFF.